This T cell receptor (beta chain) originates from a study of blood T cells in healthy people across ages. This CDR3 has 16 amino acids. V lost 6 bases, J lost 10 bases, and 9 bases stayed unmatched. Looked up from germline, CDR1 is MNHEY and CDR2 is SVGAGI. Primed by a sample-barcoded 5' primer and a J-beta primer mix, a second PCR proceeded for about 7 to 11 cycles. From the 5' RACE reads, TCRdb called clonotypes with MiXCR, one entry per CDR3 protein. The data contain roughly 900,000 distinct CDR3 sequences, about 30% of them seen just once; the ten biggest clones take up 17%. Material for sequencing was blood. This clonotype originated in a woman of 80 years or more in good health. This chain links TRBV6-5 with TRBJ2-1; 16 nucleotides match TRBD2. The CDR3 region has the DNA TGTGCCAGCAGCCGGCTCGGGACTAGCGGGGGGGGGGAGCAGTTCTTC. As protein: CASSRLGTSGGGEQFF.